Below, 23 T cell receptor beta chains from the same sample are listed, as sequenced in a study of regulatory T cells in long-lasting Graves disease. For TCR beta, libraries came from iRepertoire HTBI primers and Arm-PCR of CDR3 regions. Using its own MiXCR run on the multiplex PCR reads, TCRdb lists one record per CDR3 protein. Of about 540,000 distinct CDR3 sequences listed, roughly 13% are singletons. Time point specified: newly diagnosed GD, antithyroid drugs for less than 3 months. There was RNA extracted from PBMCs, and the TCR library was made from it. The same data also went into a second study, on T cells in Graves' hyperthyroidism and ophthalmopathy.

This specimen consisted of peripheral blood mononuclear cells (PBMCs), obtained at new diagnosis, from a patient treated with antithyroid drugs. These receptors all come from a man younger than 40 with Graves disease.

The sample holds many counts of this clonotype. CDR3 bases: TGCAGTGCTAGAGTATCCGGAGATCGGGTTGGTGAGCAGTTCTTC. Residues: CSARVSGDRVGEQFF. The J gene is TRBJ2-1, the V gene TRBV20-1; D is undetermined. Trimming removed 1 base from V and 9 bases from J, with 19 bases in between. There are 15 residues in the CDR3. Per germline, CDR1 DFQATT and CDR2 SNEGSKA (reference sequence).

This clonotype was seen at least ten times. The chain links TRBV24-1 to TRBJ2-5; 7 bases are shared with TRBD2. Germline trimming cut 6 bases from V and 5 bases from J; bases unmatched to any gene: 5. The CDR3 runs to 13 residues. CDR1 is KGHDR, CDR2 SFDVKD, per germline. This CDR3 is CATSRGGTETQYF. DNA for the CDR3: TGTGCCACCAGTAGGGGAGGGACCGAGACCCAGTACTTC.

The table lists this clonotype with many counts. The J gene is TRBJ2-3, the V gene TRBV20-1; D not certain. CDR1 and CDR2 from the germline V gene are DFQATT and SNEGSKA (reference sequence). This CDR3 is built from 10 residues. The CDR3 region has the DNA TGCAGCGGGCTCCAAGATACGCAGTATTTT. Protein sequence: CSGLQDTQYF.

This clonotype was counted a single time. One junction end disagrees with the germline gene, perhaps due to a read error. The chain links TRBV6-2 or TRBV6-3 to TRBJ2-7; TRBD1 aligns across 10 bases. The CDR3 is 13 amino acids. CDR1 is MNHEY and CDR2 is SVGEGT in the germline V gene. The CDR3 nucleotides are TGTGCCAGCAGTTACCAGGCGGGACAGGGGAAAAACTTC. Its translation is CASSYQAGQGKNF.

Written as DNA, the CDR3 is TGCAGCGTCGCGAGACGGGGGAACACTGAAGCTTTCTTT. It translates to CSVARRGNTEAFF. The chain has TRBV29-1 and TRBJ1-1; D is unclear. Germline assignment: CDR1 SQVTM and CDR2 ANQGSEA. Trimming removed 6 bases at V and 1 base at J, with 12 bases between. This CDR3 is 13 amino acids long.

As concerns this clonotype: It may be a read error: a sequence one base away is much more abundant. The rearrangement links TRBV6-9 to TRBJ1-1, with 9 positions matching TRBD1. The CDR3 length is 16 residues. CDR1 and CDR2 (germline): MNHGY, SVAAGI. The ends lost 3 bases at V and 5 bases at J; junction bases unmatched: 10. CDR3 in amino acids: CASSYFGTGNLTEAFF. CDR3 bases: TGTGCCAGCAGTTACTTCGGGACAGGGAATTTGACTGAAGCTTTCTTT.

For the CDR3, the DNA is TGCAGCATCTCACTCGGCCAGGGGATCGGGGAGCTGTTTTTT. It specifies CSISLGQGIGELFF. The gene calls are TRBV29-1 and TRBJ2-2; a possible D gene is TRBD1 (6 bases). With 8 bases removed from V and 7 bases from J, the gap between germline ends came to 20 bases. Germline V gene sequence: CDR1 SQVTM, CDR2 ANQGSEA. CDR3 length: 14 residues.

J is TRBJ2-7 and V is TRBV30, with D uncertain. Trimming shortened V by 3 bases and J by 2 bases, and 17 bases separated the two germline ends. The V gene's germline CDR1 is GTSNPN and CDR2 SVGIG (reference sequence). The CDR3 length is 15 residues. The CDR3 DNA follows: TGTGCCTGGAGCGCACCCCGGGTGGTACCCTACGAGCAGTACTTC. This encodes CAWSAPRVVPYEQYF.

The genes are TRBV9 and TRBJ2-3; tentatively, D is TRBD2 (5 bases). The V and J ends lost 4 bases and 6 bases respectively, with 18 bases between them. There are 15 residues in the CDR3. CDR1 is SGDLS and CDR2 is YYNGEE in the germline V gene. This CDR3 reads CASSLERFSRDTQYF. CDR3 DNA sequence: TGTGCCAGCAGCCTAGAGCGGTTTAGCAGGGATACGCAGTATTTT.

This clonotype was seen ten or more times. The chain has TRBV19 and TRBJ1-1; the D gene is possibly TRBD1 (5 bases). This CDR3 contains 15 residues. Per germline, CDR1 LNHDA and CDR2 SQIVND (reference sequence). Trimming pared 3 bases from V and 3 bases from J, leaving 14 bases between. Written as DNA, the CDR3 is TGTGCCAGTAGTATCCGCTGGAGGGGAGACACTGAAGCTTTCTTT. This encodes CASSIRWRGDTEAFF.

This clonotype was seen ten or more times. CDR3 amino acids: CATSGLAGVREQFF. The CDR3 DNA sequence: TGTGCCACCAGCGGACTAGCGGGAGTCCGTGAGCAGTTCTTC. This chain links TRBV24-1 with TRBJ2-1; TRBD2 matches at 13 bases. There are 14 residues in the CDR3. Germline V lookup: CDR1 KGHDR, CDR2 SFDVKD. Trimming at V came to 7 bases and at J to 9 bases, leaving 5 bases not matched to a gene.

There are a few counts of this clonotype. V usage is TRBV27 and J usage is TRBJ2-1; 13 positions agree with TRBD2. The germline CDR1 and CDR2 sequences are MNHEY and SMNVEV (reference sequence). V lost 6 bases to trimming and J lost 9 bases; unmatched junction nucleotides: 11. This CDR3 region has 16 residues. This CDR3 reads CASRPWTSGSRGEQFF. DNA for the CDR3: TGTGCCAGCAGGCCATGGACTAGCGGGAGTCGAGGTGAGCAGTTCTTC.

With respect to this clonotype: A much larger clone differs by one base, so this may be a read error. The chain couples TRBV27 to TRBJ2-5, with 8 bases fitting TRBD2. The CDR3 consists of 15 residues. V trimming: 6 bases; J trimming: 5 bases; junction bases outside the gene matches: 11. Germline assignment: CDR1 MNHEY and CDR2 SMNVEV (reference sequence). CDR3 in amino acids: CASSRKSGSVETQYF. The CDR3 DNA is TGTGCCAGCAGCCGCAAGAGCGGGAGTGTGGAGACCCAGTACTTC.

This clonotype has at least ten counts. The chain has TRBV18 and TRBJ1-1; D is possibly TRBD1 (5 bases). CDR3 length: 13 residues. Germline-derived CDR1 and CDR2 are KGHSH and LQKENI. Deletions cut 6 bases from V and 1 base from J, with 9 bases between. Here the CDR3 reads CASSRGQNTEAFF. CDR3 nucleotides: TGTGCCAGCTCTCGCGGACAGAACACTGAAGCTTTCTTT.

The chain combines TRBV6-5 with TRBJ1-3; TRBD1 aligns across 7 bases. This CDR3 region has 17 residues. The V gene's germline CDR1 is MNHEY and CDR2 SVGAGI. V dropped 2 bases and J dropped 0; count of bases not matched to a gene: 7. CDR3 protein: CASSYGGQVFSGNTIYF. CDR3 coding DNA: TGTGCCAGCAGTTACGGAGGACAGGTCTTCTCTGGAAACACCATATATTTT.

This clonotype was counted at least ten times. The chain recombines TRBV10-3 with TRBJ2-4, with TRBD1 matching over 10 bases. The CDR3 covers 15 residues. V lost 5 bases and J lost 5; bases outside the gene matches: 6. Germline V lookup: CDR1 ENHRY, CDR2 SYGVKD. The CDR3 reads CAISQGDRGENIQYF. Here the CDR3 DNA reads TGTGCCATCAGTCAGGGGGACAGGGGAGAAAACATTCAGTACTTC.

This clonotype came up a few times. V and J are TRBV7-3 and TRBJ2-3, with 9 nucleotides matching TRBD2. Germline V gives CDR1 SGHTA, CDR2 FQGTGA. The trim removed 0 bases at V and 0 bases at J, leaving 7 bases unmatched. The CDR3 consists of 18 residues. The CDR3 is CASSLTALAGTSTDTQYF. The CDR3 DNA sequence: TGTGCCAGCAGCTTAACGGCCCTAGCGGGAACTAGCACAGATACGCAGTATTTT.

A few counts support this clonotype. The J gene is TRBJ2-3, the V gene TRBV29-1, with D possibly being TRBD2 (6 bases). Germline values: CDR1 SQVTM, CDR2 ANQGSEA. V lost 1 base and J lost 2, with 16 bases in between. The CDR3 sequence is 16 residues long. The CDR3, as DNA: TGCAGCGTTGAAGTGGGGGTGGGGGGATACACAGATACGCAGTATTTT. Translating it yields CSVEVGVGGYTDTQYF.

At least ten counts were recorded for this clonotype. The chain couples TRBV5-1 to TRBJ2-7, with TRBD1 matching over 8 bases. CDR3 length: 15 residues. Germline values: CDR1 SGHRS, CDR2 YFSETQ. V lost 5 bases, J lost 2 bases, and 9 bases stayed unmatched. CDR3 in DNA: TGCGCCAGCAGGGGACCGGGACAGGATACCTACGAGCAGTACTTC. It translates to CASRGPGQDTYEQYF.

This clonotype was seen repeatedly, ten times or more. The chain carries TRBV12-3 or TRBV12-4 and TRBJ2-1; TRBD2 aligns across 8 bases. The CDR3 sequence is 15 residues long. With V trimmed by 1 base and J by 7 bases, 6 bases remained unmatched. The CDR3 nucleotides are TGTGCCAGCAGTTTAGTAAGCGGGAGCTGGAATGAGCAGTTCTTC. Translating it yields CASSLVSGSWNEQFF.

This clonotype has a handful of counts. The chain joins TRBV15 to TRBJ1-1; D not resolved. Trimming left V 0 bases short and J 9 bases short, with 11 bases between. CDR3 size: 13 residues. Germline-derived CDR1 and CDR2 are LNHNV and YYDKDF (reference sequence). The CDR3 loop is CATSRDPPDQAFF. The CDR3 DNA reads TGTGCCACCAGCAGAGATCCACCAGACCAAGCTTTCTTT.

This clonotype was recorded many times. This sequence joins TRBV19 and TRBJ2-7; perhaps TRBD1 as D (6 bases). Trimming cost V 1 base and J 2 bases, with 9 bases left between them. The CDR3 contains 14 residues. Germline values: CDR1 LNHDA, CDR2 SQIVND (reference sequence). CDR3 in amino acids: CASSIGGQTYEQYF. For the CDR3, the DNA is TGTGCCAGTAGTATAGGCGGACAGACCTACGAGCAGTACTTC.

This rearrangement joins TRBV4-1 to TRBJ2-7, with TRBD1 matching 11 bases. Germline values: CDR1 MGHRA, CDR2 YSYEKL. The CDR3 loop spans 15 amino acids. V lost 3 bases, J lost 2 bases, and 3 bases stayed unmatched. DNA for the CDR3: TGCGCCAGCAGCCACGAGGGACAGGGGGCCTACGAGCAGTACTTC. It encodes CASSHEGQGAYEQYF.